This record looks at one T cell receptor beta chain sequence and its context. Its matching antigen is unknown. Template for every sorted-subset replicate PCR totaled approximately 200 ng DNA, 25,000 to 30,000 T cell genomes. Data came from immunoSEQ multiplex PCR; TCRdb stores just in-frame clones and leaves some out. Seen here are some 2 million clones, approximately 94% observed once, and the top ten hold about 1.1%. CDR1 is MGHRA, CDR2 YSYEKL, per germline. The V end was cut by 0 bases, the J end by 5 bases, with 14 bases between. The CDR3 loop spans 15 amino acids. This sample is part of a study of shared clonotypes between healthy human individuals. For the study at large: Per-donor plates numbered three CD4 naive, three CD4 memory, two CD8 naive and one CD8 memory.

The naive CD8 fraction comprised CD45RO-negative cells positively selected for CCR7 and excluded terminally differentiated effector memory CD45RA+ cells. Study outcomes and limitations: Exclusively blood specimens were collected; tissue repertoires likely differ.

The receptor comes from a young man in good health. Sequencing was done on a sample of naive CD8+ T cells sorted from blood. The chain employs TRBV4-1 and TRBJ2-7; D is possibly TRBD1 (5 bases). CDR3 region: CASSQEGRAFDEQYF. The CDR3 nucleotides are TGCGCCAGCAGCCAAGAGGGCAGGGCTTTCGACGAGCAGTACTTC.